Following are 8 T cell receptor beta chains from one sample sequenced in a study of cytomegalovirus exposure and HLA in healthy donors. The study ran its PCR with 60 Vbeta and 13 Jbeta primers. TCRdb's copy holds only in-frame clones and misses some; the assay was immunoSEQ multiplex PCR. The data contain 85,000 to 120,000 clones, approximately 82% of them singletons. Sequences were obtained from PBMCs. The receptors were sampled from a man aged 35 to 55 in good health and CMV-seronegative.

V and J are TRBV2 and TRBJ2-3, with 7 positions matching TRBD2. Per the germline V gene, CDR1 is SNHLY and CDR2 is FYNNEI. The CDR3 runs 15 residues. V dropped 3 bases and J dropped 2; count of bases not matched to a gene: 5. CDR3 sequence (DNA): TGTGCCAGCAGTGATCCAGCGGGGATCACAGATACGCAGTATTTT. Protein sequence: CASSDPAGITDTQYF.

The rearrangement uses TRBV13 and TRBJ1-1; 8 positions agree with TRBD1. Germline lookup yields CDR1 PRHDT and CDR2 FYEKMQ (reference sequence). The CDR3 runs 13 residues. The J segment lost 13 bases and the V segment lost 1 base, leaving 8 bases of the junction unmatched. CDR3 DNA sequence: TGTGCCAGCAGCTTAGCCACGGACAGGGATGGTTTCTTT. Its protein product is CASSLATDRDGFF.

The CDR3 region has the DNA TGCAGCACCAAAAGAGGGATGAACACTGAAGCTTTCTTT. This translates into CSTKRGMNTEAFF. This chain joins TRBV29-1 and TRBJ1-1; D is uncertain. V was shortened by 8 bases and J by 0 bases, with 13 bases between the two germline ends. CDR1 SQVTM and CDR2 ANQGSEA come from the germline V gene. The CDR3 is 13 residues long.

This chain uses TRBV19 with TRBJ2-1; a weak D match, TRBD2 (7 bases). CDR1 is LNHDA, CDR2 SQIVND, per germline (reference sequence). This CDR3 comprises 15 residues. V lost 1 base and J 9 bases, leaving 16 bases between the germline ends. CDR3 bases: TGTGCCAGTAGTATAGCGGGGGGCGTAGGTAGTGAGCAGTTCTTC. It is translated as CASSIAGGVGSEQFF. Filled out from reference TRBV19 and TRBJ2-1, the complete variable domain reads DGGITQSPKYLFRKEGQNVTLSCEQNLNHDAMYWYRQDPGQGLRLIYYSQIVNDFQKGDIAEGYSVSREKKESFPLTVTSAQKNPTAFYLCASSIAGGVGSEQFFGPGTRLTVL.

The chain carries TRBV5-1 and TRBJ1-1; TRBD1 aligns across 9 bases. V was pared by 4 bases and J by 3 bases, with 10 bases of the junction left unmatched. Germline V lookup: CDR1 SGHRS, CDR2 YFSETQ. The CDR3 sequence is 16 residues long. The DNA of the CDR3 is TGCGCCAGCAGCGCCGGGACAGGGAGTGGAGACACTGAAGCTTTCTTT. Amino acids: CASSAGTGSGDTEAFF.

J is TRBJ2-3 and V is TRBV27; possibly TRBD2 for D (5 bases). The CDR3 runs to 16 residues. Germline CDR1 reads MNHEY; CDR2 reads SMNVEV (reference sequence). V was clipped by 4 bases and J by 1 base, with 15 bases between them. CDR3 protein: CASSYRGFGGTDTQYF. CDR3 DNA: TGTGCCAGCAGTTACCGCGGGTTCGGGGGCACAGATACGCAGTATTTT.

The V call is TRBV5-1, the J call TRBJ2-6; D is perhaps TRBD1 (5 bases). CDR3 length: 16 amino acids. The germline V gene has CDR1 SGHRS and CDR2 YFSETQ. The V gene lost 0 bases and the J gene lost 2 bases, with 9 bases spanning the gap. The CDR3 loop is CASSLAPGPGANVLTF. DNA for the CDR3: TGCGCCAGCAGCTTGGCCCCAGGGCCTGGGGCCAACGTCCTGACTTTC.

The gene calls are TRBV6-1 and TRBJ1-2; the D is unclear. V gave up 2 bases and J gave up 3 bases, with 10 bases separating them. Germline CDR1 is MNHNS and CDR2 is SASEGT. The CDR3 covers 14 residues. CDR3 amino acids: CASSEPAGHYGYTF. The CDR3 nucleotides read TGTGCCAGCAGTGAACCCGCAGGCCACTATGGCTACACCTTC.